A selection of T cell receptor beta chains follows, all from one sample in a study of blood T cell repertoires in COVID-19. Clones were read by immunoSEQ multiplex PCR, and TCRdb kept only the in-frame ones, dropping some. The sample consists of roughly 28,000 clones, 85% to 90% of them appearing once. What was sequenced was peripheral blood. These receptors all stem from a human donor in a cohort sampled during active COVID-19. Each CDR3 is given with its conserved first and last residue. Each record gives: clone size, V gene, J gene, D gene, CDR3 DNA, CDR3 protein. A D gene is named only where the DNA matches it firmly. Not every row has a clone size; where given, it reads once, few, many or a size class.

>-|TRBV5-4|TRBJ2-3|-
TGTGCCAGCAGCTTGCAGGGCACAGATACGCAGTATTTT
CASSLQGTDTQYF
>-|TRBV2|TRBJ2-3|-
TGTGCCAGCAGGACCAGGCGGGGCACAGATACGCAGTATTTT
CASRTRRGTDTQYF
>-|TRBV4-1|TRBJ2-7|TRBD1
TGCGCCAGCAGCCTCCACCCACCTAAGACAGGGCAAGCGGTGGAGCAGTACTTC
CASSLHPPKTGQAVEQYF
>once|TRBV4-1|TRBJ2-3|-
TGCGCCAGCAGCCAAGCACGAGGAGGGGATACGCAGTATTTT
CASSQARGGDTQYF
>-|TRBV5-8|TRBJ2-5|TRBD1
TGTGCCAGCAGCCAAGGACAGGGCTGGGAGACCCAGTACTTC
CASSQGQGWETQYF
>once|TRBV3-1/TRBV3-2|TRBJ1-1|-
TGTGCCAGCAGCCAAGGATTGCAAGGAGGAACTGAAGCTTTCTTT
CASSQGLQGGTEAFF
>-|TRBV2|TRBJ2-7|-
TGTGCCAGCACGGTCCCAAGCTCCTACGAGCAGTACTTC
CASTVPSSYEQYF
>-|TRBV19|TRBJ1-1|TRBD1
TGTGCCAGTAGATCGGGACAGTCGAACACTGAAGCTTTCTTT
CASRSGQSNTEAFF
>-|TRBV5-1|TRBJ2-7|TRBD1
TGCGCCAGCAGCAACCGACAGGGTACCTACGAGCAGTACTTC
CASSNRQGTYEQYF
>-|TRBV6-5|TRBJ1-5|-
TGTGCCAGCAGTTACTCGAACGGGCAGCCCCAGCATTTT
CASSYSNGQPQHF
>-|TRBV28|TRBJ2-3|-
TGTGCCAGCAGTTTAATTGTTATTGGGCACACAGATACGCAGTATTTT
CASSLIVIGHTDTQYF
>-|TRBV9|TRBJ2-5|TRBD1
TGTGCCAGCAGCGTAGGGACAGGGGGCGGGACCCAGTACTTC
CASSVGTGGGTQYF
>-|TRBV6-6|TRBJ2-5|TRBD2
TGTGCCAGCACAGATAGCGGGGGTTCTCAAGAGACCCAGTACTTC
CASTDSGGSQETQYF
>-|TRBV6-6|TRBJ1-4|-
TGTGCCAGCAGTCGTCCACCGGGGGTTGAAAAACTGTTTTTT
CASSRPPGVEKLFF
>-|TRBV28|TRBJ1-1|-
TGTGCCAGCAGCCCCGGGGGGCCCCCGTCCAACACTGAAGCTTTCTTT
CASSPGGPPSNTEAFF